This T cell receptor beta chain appears in the sequencing data of a study of monozygotic twins with inflammatory bowel disease. TCRdb reprocessed the 5' RACE reads, keeping one entry per CDR3 protein, no DNA. This sample lists approximately 400,000 distinct CDR3 sequences; its ten largest clones have roughly 2.5%. The CDR3 spans 14 residues. Germline V CDR1 and CDR2: LGHDT, YNNKEL (reference sequence). The J gene is TRBJ2-7, the V gene TRBV3-1; there is no DNA to check the TCRdb D call of TRBD2. Input material: blood. This TCR was sampled from a human donor with ulcerative colitis or Crohn's disease, or a healthy co-twin of an affected twin (not recorded which). The CDR3 sequence is CASSHSAGVEEQYF.